This T cell receptor beta chain was captured in a study of blood T cell repertoires in COVID-19. Study-level background: From T cells, B-cell-depleted T cells, or PBMCs came the material, which was cDNA or gDNA.

This clone appeared once. The length of the CDR3 is 14 residues. Germline assignment: CDR1 SEHNR and CDR2 FQNEAQ (reference sequence). After removal of 6 bases from V and 4 bases from J, the junction contained 5 bases not matched to a gene. Libraries were prepared by immunoSEQ multiplex PCR; TCRdb keeps only in-frame clonotypes and omits some of them. The sample records roughly 200,000 clones, about 81% being singletons. This clonotype was sampled from a woman older than 75 with COVID-19, enrolled during active disease. Sequencing input: peripheral blood. The chain couples TRBV7-9 to TRBJ2-3, with 9 bases matching TRBD2. CDR3 residues: CASRLAGLSDTQYF. The CDR3 DNA reads as TGTGCCAGCAGGCTAGCGGGGCTATCAGATACGCAGTATTTT.